This T cell receptor beta chain was obtained from a study of blood T cells in healthy people across ages. Primed by a sample-barcoded 5' primer and a J-beta primer mix, a second PCR proceeded for about 7 to 12 cycles. TCRdb re-called the 5' RACE reads through MiXCR, storing one row per CDR3 protein. This table has fewer than 750,000 distinct CDR3 sequences, over 40% appearing once. Sequenced input: blood. This TCR came from a woman aged 80 or older in good health.

CDR3 nucleotides: TGTGCCAGCTCATGGGGACAGGCGAACTCTGGGGCCAACGTCCTGACTTTC. Its protein product is CASSWGQANSGANVLTF. The genes are TRBV18 and TRBJ2-6; 8 nucleotides match TRBD1. CDR3 length equals 17 residues. Trimming removed 5 bases from V and 0 bases from J; junction bases left unmatched: 6. From germline, CDR1 is KGHSH and CDR2 LQKENI.